The 26 T cell receptor beta chains in this list originate from one sample, sequenced in a study of human T cells and chemical hapten exposure. MiXCR was run by TCRdb on the RACE reads, yielding one entry per CDR3 protein. The sample contains roughly 360,000 distinct CDR3 sequences, approximately 5.1% of which appear only once. Sample time point: patch test 1, 2 weeks after DPC sensitization. Treatment denoted: therapeutic diphenylcyclopropenone sensitization with weekly scalp DPC. Source: whole blood, taken in connection with sensitization to the hapten diphenylcyclopropenone (DPC). The receptors derive from a woman between 45 and 65 years old with alopecia areata. Some clones in this sample may be carry-over from other donors' samples.

This clonotype was seen a few times. This rearrangement joins TRBV20-1 to TRBJ1-6; 8 positions agree with TRBD1. Germline-derived CDR1 and CDR2 are DFQATT and SNEGSKA (reference sequence). The junction had 11 bases not matched to a gene; V was cut back by 4 bases and J by 9 bases. This CDR3 spans 15 amino acids. CDR3 in DNA: TGCAGTGCTATTACTGAGACAGGGGAAGGTTCACCCCTCCACTTT. It specifies CSAITETGEGSPLHF.

This clonotype was seen repeatedly, ten times or more. The genes are TRBV20-1 and TRBJ1-5, with a tentative D call TRBD1 (5 bases). Trimming took off 0 bases at V and 3 bases at J, with 15 bases between the two ends. Germline V gives CDR1 DFQATT, CDR2 SNEGSKA (reference sequence). CDR3 length equals 16 residues. The CDR3: CSARDLRWDFNQPQHF. The CDR3, as DNA: TGCAGTGCTAGAGATCTAAGATGGGACTTCAATCAGCCCCAGCATTTT.

The chain combines TRBV29-1 with TRBJ1-1; no firm D call. Germline lookup yields CDR1 SQVTM and CDR2 ANQGSEA. Trimming cost V 4 bases and J 4 bases, with 10 bases left between them. The CDR3 contains 12 residues. The CDR3 nucleotides are TGCAGCGTTGGATTAGGACGCACTGAAGCTTTCTTT. Translated: CSVGLGRTEAFF. Together with reference TRBV29-1 and TRBJ1-1, the CDR3 gives the full variable domain: SAVISQKPSRDICQRGTSLTIQCQVDSQVTMMFWYRQQPGQSLTLIATANQGSEATYESGFVIDKFPISRPNLTFSTLTVSNMSPEDSSIYLCSVGLGRTEAFFGQGTRLTVV.

This clonotype was found many times. The chain uses TRBV28 and TRBJ1-4; D remains unclear. V shed 5 bases and J shed 12 bases, with 7 bases lying between them. Germline V gives CDR1 MDHEN, CDR2 SYDVKM. The CDR3 runs 10 residues. The CDR3 region is CASSHRELFF. The CDR3 region has the DNA TGTGCCAGCAGTCACCGGGAACTGTTTTTT. The full variable domain, its missing parts supplied by reference TRBV28 and TRBJ1-4, is DVKVTQSSRYLVKRTGEKVFLECVQDMDHENMFWYRQDPGLGLRLIYFSYDVKMKEKGDIPEGYSVSREKKERFSLILESASTNQTSMYLCASSHRELFFGSGTQLSVL.

This chain links TRBV7-8 with TRBJ2-3, with D possibly matching TRBD1 (6 bases). This CDR3 spans 14 amino acids. CDR1 SGHVS and CDR2 FQNEAQ come from the germline V gene. Trimming removed 5 bases from V and 2 bases from J, with 11 bases in between. Here the CDR3 reads CASSAQGSTDTQYF. The CDR3 region has the DNA TGTGCCAGCAGCGCACAGGGTTCCACAGATACGCAGTATTTT. Variable domain in full (rest from reference TRBV7-8 and TRBJ2-3): GAGVSQSPRYKVAKRGQDVALRCDPISGHVSLFWYQQALGQGPEFLTYFQNEAQLDKSGLPSDRFFAERPEGSVSTLKIQRTQQEDSAVYLCASSAQGSTDTQYFGPGTRLTVL.

There are many counts of this clonotype. The chain links TRBV11-2 to TRBJ2-5, with TRBD1 as a possible D gene (6 bases). CDR3 length: 14 residues. V was trimmed by 5 bases and J by 5 bases, leaving 15 bases between them. Germline values: CDR1 SGHAT, CDR2 FQNNGV. CDR3 amino acids: CASSPSRGGETQYF. CDR3 coding DNA: TGTGCCAGCAGCCCTTCCAGGGGCGGGGAGACCCAGTACTTC. Together with reference TRBV11-2 and TRBJ2-5, the CDR3 gives the full variable domain: EAGVAQSPRYKIIEKRQSVAFWCNPISGHATLYWYQQILGQGPKLLIQFQNNGVVDDSQLPKDRFSAERLKGVDSTLKIQPAKLEDSAVYLCASSPSRGGETQYFGPGTRLLVL.

This clonotype was counted between two and nine times. The chain carries TRBV12-3 or TRBV12-4 and TRBJ2-1; TRBD1 agrees at 9 bases. V lost 8 bases, J lost 9 bases, and 8 bases stayed unmatched. The CDR3 spans 13 residues. CDR3 bases: TGTGCCAGCTGCCGGGACAGGGTTGGTGAGCAGTTCTTC. It specifies CASCRDRVGEQFF.

The V call is TRBV29-1, the J call TRBJ2-3, with TRBD2 matching 12 bases. The CDR3 totals 16 residues. V gave up 0 bases and J gave up 4 bases; unmatched junction bases: 5. Germline-derived CDR1 and CDR2 are SQVTM and ANQGSEA. The CDR3 DNA sequence: TGCAGCGTTGAAGATCCCCTAGCGGGAGGGCCAGATACGCAGTATTTT. Protein product: CSVEDPLAGGPDTQYF.

This clonotype was seen at least ten times. The V call is TRBV12-3 or TRBV12-4, the J call TRBJ2-3, with 9 nucleotides matching TRBD2. Trimming cost V 7 bases and J 3 bases; bases outside gene matches: 8. This CDR3 region has 15 residues. DNA for the CDR3: TGTGCCAGCACTCCGATAGCGGGAGTGACAGATACGCAGTATTTT. This sequence encodes CASTPIAGVTDTQYF.

V is TRBV4-2 and J is TRBJ1-5; D perhaps matches TRBD1 (5 bases). This CDR3 spans 15 amino acids. V lost 0 bases and J lost 6, with 12 bases in between. Looked up from germline, CDR1 is LGHNA and CDR2 is YNFKEQ. CDR3 loop: CASSQDRVGGQPQHF. CDR3 in DNA: TGTGCCAGCAGCCAAGACCGGGTGGGGGGTCAGCCCCAGCATTTT.

V and J are TRBV9 and TRBJ2-1, with D tentatively TRBD1 (6 bases). The CDR3 totals 16 residues. V was pared by 4 bases and J by 2 bases, with 16 bases between. Germline V gene sequence: CDR1 SGDLS, CDR2 YYNGEE. CDR3 bases: TGTGCCAGCAGCCCTTCCCTGGGGGCGACCTACAATGAGCAGTTCTTC. Its protein is CASSPSLGATYNEQFF. Filled out from reference TRBV9 and TRBJ2-1, the complete variable domain reads DSGVTQTPKHLITATGQRVTLRCSPRSGDLSVYWYQQSLDQGLQFLIQYYNGEERAKGNILERFSAQQFPDLHSELNLSSLELGDSALYFCASSPSLGATYNEQFFGPGTRLTVL.

Many counts were recorded for this clonotype. The rearrangement links TRBV12-3 or TRBV12-4 to TRBJ1-2; D is perhaps TRBD1 (6 bases). Trimming took off 0 bases at V and 6 bases at J, with 14 bases between the two ends. The CDR3 is 15 residues long. The CDR3 DNA sequence: TGTGCCAGCAGTTTAGCGCCCAGGGGATTCAATGGCTACACCTTC. Translated: CASSLAPRGFNGYTF.

This clonotype has only a few counts. This rearrangement joins TRBV5-1 to TRBJ2-3; 8 nucleotides agree with TRBD2. The germline gives CDR1 SGHRS, CDR2 YFSETQ. V trimming: 4 bases; J trimming: 4 bases; junction bases outside the gene matches: 8. This CDR3 has 15 amino acids. The CDR3 nucleotides are TGCGCCAGCAGCCCAAGGACTAGCACATCAGATACGCAGTATTTT. This sequence encodes CASSPRTSTSDTQYF.

This clonotype showed up many times. V and J are TRBV7-8 and TRBJ2-7; 9 nucleotides line up with TRBD1. Looked up from germline, CDR1 is SGHVS and CDR2 is FQNEAQ. The junction had 9 bases not matched to a gene; V was cut back by 6 bases and J by 3 bases. The length of the CDR3 is 15 residues. This CDR3 reads CASRGQGQGYYEQYF. CDR3 DNA sequence: TGTGCCAGCAGGGGACAGGGACAGGGTTACTACGAGCAGTACTTC.

The chain has TRBV12-3 or TRBV12-4 and TRBJ1-4; D is ambiguous. This CDR3 contains 16 residues. Trimming removed 3 bases at V and 0 bases at J, with 11 bases between. CDR3 protein: CASSFSRTATNEKLFF. In DNA form, the CDR3 reads TGTGCCAGCAGTTTTTCCAGAACCGCAACTAATGAAAAACTGTTTTTT.

This clonotype was recorded at least ten times. The J gene is TRBJ2-4, the V gene TRBV7-9, with TRBD1 as a possible D gene (6 bases). CDR3 length: 13 amino acids. Germline lookup yields CDR1 SEHNR and CDR2 FQNEAQ (reference sequence). With 1 base removed from V and 14 bases from J, the gap between germline ends came to 15 bases. CDR3 DNA sequence: TGTGCCAGCAGCTTAGACTTCCACCAGGGGAAGTACTTC. Translation gives CASSLDFHQGKYF.

In its sample, this clonotype was seen a few times. The rearrangement uses TRBV29-1 and TRBJ1-2; no clear D. This CDR3 comprises 12 residues. The V gene's germline CDR1 is SQVTM and CDR2 ANQGSEA. The V and J ends lost 6 bases and 8 bases respectively, with 16 bases between them. CDR3 residues: CSVRTSTGGYTF. In DNA form, the CDR3 reads TGCAGCGTCCGAACTTCTACCGGCGGCTACACCTTC.

This clonotype was detected only once. A much bigger clone sits one base away, suggesting this may be a read error. This chain's CDR3 is CASSLLTGGHGYIF. DNA of the CDR3: TGTGCCAGCAGCTTACTCACAGGGGGCCATGGCTACATCTTC. V is TRBV7-2 and J is TRBJ1-2; TRBD1 aligns across 9 bases. The CDR3 sequence is 14 residues long. The germline V gene has CDR1 SGHTA and CDR2 FQGNSA.

This clonotype showed up many times. The gene calls are TRBV7-9 and TRBJ2-1; 8 bases are shared with TRBD2. The CDR3 runs 15 residues. Germline values: CDR1 SEHNR, CDR2 FQNEAQ (reference sequence). The ends lost 4 bases at V and 7 bases at J; junction bases unmatched: 9. This chain's CDR3 is CASSSPRAGVNEQFF. The DNA for the CDR3 is TGTGCCAGCAGCTCGCCAAGAGCGGGAGTAAATGAGCAGTTCTTC.

This clonotype came up many times. V and J are TRBV7-8 and TRBJ2-3, with D tentatively TRBD2 (5 bases). V was clipped by 1 base and J by 5 bases, with 10 bases between them. Germline V gives CDR1 SGHVS, CDR2 FQNEAQ. The CDR3 length is 14 residues. The CDR3 coding sequence is TGTGCCAGCAGCTTAGAGGGAGTCGTAGATACGCAGTATTTT. Its protein is CASSLEGVVDTQYF.

A few counts support this clonotype. This rearrangement joins TRBV13 to TRBJ2-7, with a tentative D call TRBD1 (5 bases). The germline V gene has CDR1 PRHDT and CDR2 FYEKMQ (reference sequence). The germline V and J ends were trimmed by 1 base and 2 bases, with 12 bases remaining between them. The CDR3 length is 15 residues. Written as DNA, the CDR3 is TGTGCCAGCAGCTTAGCTTTTCAGGACACCTACGAGCAGTACTTC. Translating it yields CASSLAFQDTYEQYF.

This clonotype was recorded at least ten times. The chain couples TRBV29-1 to TRBJ2-2, with unresolved D. Germline V gives CDR1 SQVTM, CDR2 ANQGSEA. V dropped 3 bases and J dropped 5 bases, with 7 bases sitting between them. The CDR3 is 12 amino acids. The CDR3 bases are TGCAGCGTTGACGGTCCGACCGGGGAGCTGTTTTTT. Encoded protein: CSVDGPTGELFF.

This clonotype was observed a handful of times. V gene TRBV6-1 combines with J gene TRBJ2-3; unclear D gene. V lost 4 bases and J lost 5, with 16 bases in between. The CDR3 has 15 amino acids. Germline lookup yields CDR1 MNHNS and CDR2 SASEGT. The CDR3 region is CASSVVVGVQDTQYF. Here the CDR3 DNA reads TGTGCCAGCAGTGTCGTCGTAGGAGTCCAAGATACGCAGTATTTT.

The chain's CDR3 is CSPRQGSDTEAFF. Here the CDR3 DNA reads TGCAGTCCTCGACAGGGAAGCGACACTGAAGCTTTCTTT. J is TRBJ1-1 and V is TRBV20-1; 7 bases match TRBD1. The germline V gene encodes CDR1 DFQATT and CDR2 SNEGSKA (reference sequence). The CDR3 extends over 13 amino acids. With V trimmed by 8 bases and J by 3 bases, 9 bases remained unmatched.

This clonotype was recorded a few times. The chain joins TRBV7-8 to TRBJ2-5; D might be TRBD2 (6 bases). Between the trimmed V and J ends, which lost 8 bases and 2 bases, there was a span of 18 bases. Germline V gene lookup returns CDR1 SGHVS and CDR2 FQNEAQ. CDR3 length: 15 residues. CDR3 coding DNA: TGTGCCAGCTGGGCAAAGGCTAGCGCTCAAGAGACCCAGTACTTC. Protein: CASWAKASAQETQYF.

This clonotype was counted ten times or more. J is TRBJ1-2 and V is TRBV11-2; 8 nucleotides agree with TRBD1. Germline V lookup: CDR1 SGHAT, CDR2 FQNNGV. V lost 0 bases and J lost 7; bases outside the gene matches: 7. This CDR3 is built from 15 residues. The CDR3 region has the DNA TGTGCCAGCAGCTTAGAGCCAGGGGGCGCGAGTGGCTACACCTTC. It specifies CASSLEPGGASGYTF.